This T cell receptor (beta chain) comes out of a study of regulatory T cells in long-lasting Graves disease. Overall study: Positive TSH receptor antibodies alongside over 5 years of antithyroid drugs were what marked Graves' disease as persistent.

V lost 6 bases and J lost 4, with 18 bases in between. The CDR3 extends over 15 amino acids. The authors built TCR beta libraries using iRepertoire HTBI primers and Arm-PCR of CDR3 regions. A single record per CDR3 protein comes from TCRdb applying MiXCR to the multiplex PCR reads. The table shows about 290,000 distinct CDR3 sequences, with around a fifth occurring only once. This clonotype has ten or more counts. Sample time point: persistent/refractory GD, antithyroid drugs over 5 years with positive TRAb. RNA extracted from PBMCs served as the sequencing template. The material was peripheral blood mononuclear cells (PBMCs), obtained when the disease was refractory, from a patient treated with antithyroid drugs. The chain recombines TRBV12-3 or TRBV12-4 with TRBJ1-1; TRBD1 is a possible D gene (6 bases). This receptor was taken from a female donor with Graves disease. In DNA form, the CDR3 reads TGTGCCAGCAGCCCCCCCCAGGGGTTTCTCACTGAAGCTTTCTTT. It translates to CASSPPQGFLTEAFF.